The entry below describes one T cell receptor beta chain. Other nucleotide sequences in the sample specify the same CDR3. The sample belongs to a study of Ad26.COV2.S vaccination and SARS-CoV-2 variants. The data were produced by immunoSEQ multiplex PCR, yet TCRdb's version contains in-frame clones alone and is incomplete. The sample contains some 340,000 clones, roughly 80% of which appear only once. This CDR3 has 13 amino acids. V lost 0 bases and J lost 2, with 4 bases in between. Germline V gives CDR1 LGHDT, CDR2 YNNKEL (reference sequence). Treatment specified: roughly 18 received Ad26.COV2.S at low or high dose, single or two shots; 5 received placebo; per-sample allocation not given. Each sample was drawn 63 days after the first injection (of vaccine or placebo).

The clonotype was recovered from a person between 18 and 65 years old who received the Ad26.COV2.S COVID-19 vaccine or a placebo. The chain uses TRBV3-1 (or the pseudogene TRBV3-2) and TRBJ1-2; D gene unclear. The material was peripheral blood, obtained in a trial of Ad26.COV2.S vaccine versus placebo. The DNA for the CDR3 is TGTGCCAGCAGCCAAGAGGGAAACTATGGCTACACCTTC. Its protein is CASSQEGNYGYTF.